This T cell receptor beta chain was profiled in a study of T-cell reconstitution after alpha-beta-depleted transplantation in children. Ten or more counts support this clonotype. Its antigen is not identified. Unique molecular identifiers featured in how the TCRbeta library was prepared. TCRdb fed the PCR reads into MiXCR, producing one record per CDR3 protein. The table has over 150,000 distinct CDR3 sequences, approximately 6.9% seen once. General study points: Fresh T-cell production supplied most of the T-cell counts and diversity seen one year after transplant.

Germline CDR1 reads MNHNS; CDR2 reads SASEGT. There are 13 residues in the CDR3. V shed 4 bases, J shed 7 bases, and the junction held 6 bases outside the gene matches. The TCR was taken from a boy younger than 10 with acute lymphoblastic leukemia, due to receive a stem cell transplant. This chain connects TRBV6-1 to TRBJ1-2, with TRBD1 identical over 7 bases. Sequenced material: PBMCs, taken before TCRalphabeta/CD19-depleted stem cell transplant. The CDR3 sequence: CASSGQGIRGYTF. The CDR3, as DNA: TGTGCCAGCAGTGGACAGGGAATTCGTGGCTACACCTTC.